These 15 T cell receptor beta chains came from one sample sequenced in a study of blood T cell repertoires in COVID-19. Sequenced by immunoSEQ multiplex PCR; TCRdb stores in-frame clones only, minus some. The sample has about 44,000 clones; more than 70% are singletons. The sample comprised peripheral blood. These receptors all stem from a woman in her 70s with acute or convalescent COVID-19.

The chain uses TRBV6-1 and TRBJ2-5; 16 bases match TRBD2. V shed 4 bases and J 5 bases; nucleotides not matched to a gene: 7. CDR3 length: 17 residues. The germline V gene encodes CDR1 MNHNS and CDR2 SASEGT. The CDR3 loop is CASSGPGLAGGRETQYF. Here the CDR3 DNA reads TGTGCCAGCAGTGGCCCGGGACTAGCGGGAGGGAGGGAGACCCAGTACTTC.

This clone was detected only once. The gene calls are TRBV5-8 and TRBJ1-4; no clear D. CDR3 length: 14 amino acids. Germline V gene lookup returns CDR1 SGHTS and CDR2 YDEGEE. Deletions cut 6 bases from V and 3 bases from J, with 12 bases between. As DNA, the CDR3 is TGTGCCAGCACCTATGGAGGACCTAATGAAAAACTGTTTTTT. Translating gives CASTYGGPNEKLFF.

This chain links TRBV19 with TRBJ2-4; possible D gene TRBD2, 6 bases. This CDR3 region has 14 residues. V was trimmed by 10 bases and J by 5 bases, leaving 18 bases between them. Germline V gives CDR1 LNHDA, CDR2 SQIVND (reference sequence). The CDR3 region is CATWDSTRENIQYF. The CDR3 DNA is TGTGCCACCTGGGACTCCACCAGGGAAAACATTCAGTACTTC.

V is TRBV6-5 and J is TRBJ1-5, with 7 bases aligning to TRBD1. Germline trimming cut 6 bases from V and 2 bases from J; bases unmatched to any gene: 4. Per the germline V gene, CDR1 is MNHEY and CDR2 is SVGAGI. The CDR3 runs to 14 residues. The CDR3 DNA is TGTGCCAGCAGAAAAGGACAGGGCAATCAGCCCCAGCATTTT. Protein sequence: CASRKGQGNQPQHF.

This clone was picked up one time. The chain recombines TRBV7-3 with TRBJ2-3; D may be TRBD1 (6 bases). Germline V lookup: CDR1 SGHTA, CDR2 FQGTGA. This CDR3 is 13 amino acids long. V was trimmed by 5 bases and J by 3 bases, leaving 9 bases between them. The CDR3 sequence: CASSHTGTDTQYF. The DNA of the CDR3 is TGTGCCAGCAGCCATACAGGGACAGATACGCAGTATTTT.

This clone showed up just once. The CDR3 region is CASSPDRVPNTEAFF. DNA of the CDR3: TGTGCCAGCAGCCCCGACAGGGTTCCCAACACTGAAGCTTTCTTT. The rearrangement links TRBV5-8 to TRBJ1-1, with 7 bases that match TRBD1. V dropped 4 bases and J dropped 2; count of bases not matched to a gene: 8. The CDR3 covers 15 residues. The V gene's germline CDR1 is SGHTS and CDR2 YDEGEE.

The chain uses TRBV3-1 (or the pseudogene TRBV3-2) and TRBJ1-5; tentatively, D is TRBD1 (6 bases). Trimming removed 1 base at V and 0 bases at J, with 10 bases between. The CDR3 sequence is 16 residues long. Germline-derived CDR1 and CDR2 are LGHDT and YNNKEL (reference sequence). The CDR3 reads CASSQGGQVSNQPQHF. CDR3 in DNA: TGTGCCAGCAGCCAAGGGGGACAAGTTAGCAATCAGCCCCAGCATTTT.

This chain joins TRBV10-3 and TRBJ1-1; TRBD1 agrees at 7 bases. Germline V gene data show CDR1 as ENHRY and CDR2 as SYGVKD. Trimming removed 5 bases from V and 3 bases from J; junction bases left unmatched: 9. There are 15 residues in the CDR3. The CDR3 DNA sequence: TGTGCCATCAGTAAAGACAACAGGGGAGACACTGAAGCTTTCTTT. Translated: CAISKDNRGDTEAFF.

The V gene is TRBV3-1 (or the pseudogene TRBV3-2), the J gene TRBJ2-7, with 12 positions matching TRBD2. The V segment lost 4 bases and the J segment 5 bases; nucleotides outside the gene matches: 6. This CDR3 contains 15 residues. From germline, CDR1 is LGHDT and CDR2 YNNKEL (reference sequence). CDR3 sequence: CASSPRLAGANEQYF. The CDR3 DNA sequence: TGTGCCAGCAGCCCTAGACTAGCGGGAGCCAACGAGCAGTACTTC.

This clone occurred a few times. V is TRBV28 and J is TRBJ1-1; TRBD1 matches 7 bases. V gave up 5 bases and J gave up 5 bases; unmatched junction bases: 5. The CDR3 consists of 13 residues. Germline CDR1 is MDHEN and CDR2 is SYDVKM. The CDR3 loop reads CASSRQGWTEAFF. The CDR3 nucleotides read TGTGCCAGCAGTAGACAGGGATGGACTGAAGCTTTCTTT.

V and J are TRBV9 and TRBJ2-1; 9 bases fit TRBD2. J lost 2 bases, V lost 0 bases, and 9 bases had no gene match. This CDR3 is built from 18 residues. Germline assignment: CDR1 SGDLS and CDR2 YYNGEE. CDR3 residues: CASSVALLAGRTYNEQFF. CDR3 in DNA: TGTGCCAGCAGCGTAGCCCTCCTAGCGGGAAGGACCTACAATGAGCAGTTCTTC.

The V gene is TRBV7-3, the J gene TRBJ1-2; no clear D gene. CDR3 length equals 14 residues. Per the germline V gene, CDR1 is SGHTA and CDR2 is FQGTGA. V lost 0 bases to trimming and J lost 8 bases, with 13 bases between them. This CDR3 is CASSLTPGLGGYTF. DNA of the CDR3: TGTGCCAGCAGCTTAACGCCGGGGTTGGGCGGCTACACCTTC.

The rearrangement uses TRBV5-8 and TRBJ1-4, with a tentative D call TRBD1 (5 bases). CDR1 and CDR2 (germline): SGHTS, YDEGEE. Trimming took 3 bases from V and 7 from J, leaving 16 bases between them. The CDR3 has 15 amino acids. The CDR3 loop is CASSSGRGGGEKLFF. The CDR3, as DNA: TGTGCCAGCAGCTCAGGACGGGGCGGGGGTGAAAAACTGTTTTTT.

The chain links TRBV7-2 to TRBJ2-7; D remains unclear. Per germline, CDR1 SGHTA and CDR2 FQGNSA. The CDR3 contains 11 residues. V was trimmed by 1 base and J by 6 bases, leaving 4 bases between them. The CDR3 DNA sequence: TGTGCCAGCAGCTTAGTCCGCGAGCAGTACTTC. Residues: CASSLVREQYF.

The rearrangement links TRBV6-5 to TRBJ1-3; 7 bases are a match to TRBD1. The length of the CDR3 is 15 residues. The V gene end was trimmed by 5 bases and the J gene end by 2 bases; junction bases not matched to a gene: 6. Germline V gives CDR1 MNHEY, CDR2 SVGAGI. This chain's CDR3 is CASSHRGGPGNTIYF. CDR3 nucleotides: TGTGCCAGCAGTCATAGAGGGGGCCCTGGAAACACCATATATTTT.